This passage covers 7 T cell receptor beta chains from one sample sequenced in a study of cytotoxic CD8 clonotypes in ibrutinib-treated CLL. Sequencing was performed with immunoSEQ multiplex PCR; in TCRdb, only in-frame clones are kept and a portion is missing. Here the sample spans 150,000 or so clones, over 60% being singletons. This sample comprised PBMCs, obtained after 12 months of ibrutinib treatment. The receptors shown here come from a human donor with chronic lymphocytic leukemia.

This clone has only one observation. The chain carries TRBV30 and TRBJ1-1; D perhaps matches TRBD1 (6 bases). The CDR3 contains 14 residues. With 0 bases removed from V and 1 base from J, the gap between germline ends came to 9 bases. The germline V gene encodes CDR1 GTSNPN and CDR2 SVGIG (reference sequence). CDR3 loop: CAWSVNRANTEAFF. The DNA for the CDR3 is TGTGCCTGGAGTGTAAACAGGGCGAACACTGAAGCTTTCTTT.

This chain links TRBV6-6 with TRBJ1-1; no reliable D call. CDR1 is MNHNY and CDR2 is SVGAGI in the germline V gene (reference sequence). The V gene lost 2 bases and the J gene lost 7 bases, with 11 bases spanning the gap. This CDR3 comprises 13 residues. DNA for the CDR3: TGTGCCAGCAGTTACGGACTGTTGGATGAAGCTTTCTTT. It translates to CASSYGLLDEAFF.

The chain is built from TRBV5-6 and TRBJ2-6; D call uncertain. V lost 1 base and J lost 0, with 5 bases in between. CDR1 is SGHDT and CDR2 is YYEEEE in the germline V gene. This CDR3 is built from 15 residues. CDR3 in amino acids: CASSLTYSGANVLTF. The CDR3 region has the DNA TGTGCCAGCAGCTTGACCTACTCTGGGGCCAACGTCCTGACTTTC.

The genes are TRBV4-1 and TRBJ2-7, with TRBD2 matching 8 bases. This CDR3 is built from 16 residues. With V trimmed by 3 bases and J by 0 bases, 7 bases remained unmatched. Germline V gives CDR1 MGHRA, CDR2 YSYEKL. In nucleotides, the CDR3 is TGCGCCAGCAGCCAGAGAGCGGGAGAAACCTCCTACGAGCAGTACTTC. The encoded protein is CASSQRAGETSYEQYF.

The genes are TRBV7-8 and TRBJ1-5, with 8 nucleotides matching TRBD1. In germline, CDR1 is SGHVS, CDR2 FQNEAQ. The CDR3 runs 15 residues. J lost 5 bases, V lost 5 bases, and 8 bases had no gene match. CDR3 region: CASSHLDRGDQPQHF. The CDR3 bases are TGTGCCAGCAGCCACTTAGACAGGGGAGATCAGCCCCAGCATTTT.

The chain has TRBV29-1 and TRBJ2-1; unclear D gene. The length of the CDR3 is 11 residues. Trimming took 3 bases from V and 3 from J, leaving 3 bases between them. Germline V gives CDR1 SQVTM, CDR2 ANQGSEA. The CDR3 reads CSVEGYNEQFF. CDR3 DNA sequence: TGCAGCGTTGAGGGCTACAATGAGCAGTTCTTC.

V usage is TRBV4-2 and J usage is TRBJ1-5, with D perhaps matching TRBD1 (5 bases). Germline V gene lookup returns CDR1 LGHNA and CDR2 YNFKEQ. This CDR3 spans 14 amino acids. Trimming removed 1 base at V and 7 bases at J, with 11 bases between. This chain's CDR3 is CASSQVLGEQPQHF. The CDR3 DNA reads TGTGCCAGCAGCCAAGTGTTAGGGGAACAGCCCCAGCATTTT.